The rows below give T cell receptor beta chains drawn from one sample of a study of cytomegalovirus exposure and HLA in healthy donors. Profiling relied on immunoSEQ multiplex PCR, and the TCRdb table lists in-frame clones only, not all of them. The top ten clones hold about 1.9% of a sample with 150,000 to 200,000 clones, around 78% of them seen once. The sequenced sample consisted of PBMCs. Receptors were obtained from a woman aged 30 to 39 in good health and CMV-seropositive. CDR3s include the opening cysteine and the closing phenylalanine or tryptophan. D genes are given only for firm matches. Some rows have no size entry. The others give once, few or many, or a class for an expanded clone.

V	size	J	D	DNA	CDR3
TRBV9	few	TRBJ2-7	NA	TGTGCCAGCAGCGTAGGGGGCAATCCCTACGAGCAGTACTTC	CASSVGGNPYEQYF
TRBV14	NA	TRBJ1-2	NA	TGTGCCAGCAGCCAATCAGGGGTACATGGCTACACCTTC	CASSQSGVHGYTF
TRBV18	NA	TRBJ1-1	NA	TGTGCCAGCTCTCCGGAACAGATGAACACTGAAGCTTTCTTT	CASSPEQMNTEAFF
TRBV28	NA	TRBJ1-2	TRBD1	TGTGCCAGCAGCCTTGCGGAGGGGGCTGGTGGCTACACCTTC	CASSLAEGAGGYTF
TRBV30	NA	TRBJ2-1	NA	TGTGCCTGGGTACTAGGCAGCTCCTACAATGAGCAGTTCTTC	CAWVLGSSYNEQFF
TRBV5-1	NA	TRBJ1-6	NA	TGCGCCAGCAGCTTACTTACTAGCTCCTATAATTCACCCCTCCACTTT	CASSLLTSSYNSPLHF
TRBV9	few	TRBJ2-5	NA	TGTGCCAGCAGCCCTGTACGTGGAGAAGAGACCCAGTACTTC	CASSPVRGEETQYF
TRBV7-2	NA	TRBJ1-2	NA	TGTGCCAGCAGCTTACGGGGGGAAGCTAACTATGGCTACACCTTC	CASSLRGEANYGYTF
TRBV7-2	NA	TRBJ1-3	NA	TGTGCCAGCAGCTTATACTCTGGAAACACCATATATTTT	CASSLYSGNTIYF
TRBV28	NA	TRBJ1-1	TRBD1	TGTGCCAGCAGACCCACTAGGACAGGGGACACTGAAGCTTTCTTT	CASRPTRTGDTEAFF
TRBV6-1	NA	TRBJ1-2	TRBD1	TGTGCCAGCAGTGAGACCCAGGGGGTGGGCGGCTACACCTTC	CASSETQGVGGYTF
TRBV5-6	NA	TRBJ1-5	NA	TGTGCCAGCAGTCGAGGGACTGTCGATCAGCCCCAGCATTTT	CASSRGTVDQPQHF
TRBV11-2	NA	TRBJ1-3	NA	TGTGCCAGCAGCTTAATGGCTGGGAGCTCTGGAAACACCATATATTTT	CASSLMAGSSGNTIYF
TRBV14	NA	TRBJ2-7	NA	TGTGCCAGCAGCCAAGATATGGGAGCCTATGCGTACGAGCAGTACTTC	CASSQDMGAYAYEQYF
TRBV7-2	NA	TRBJ1-1	NA	TGTGCCAGCAGCCCCTCCAGGGGATTCGACACTGAAGCTTTCTTT	CASSPSRGFDTEAFF
TRBV7-9	NA	TRBJ2-7	TRBD1	TGTGCCAGCAGCCGAGTTCGACAGGGAATCTCCTACGAGCAGTACTTC	CASSRVRQGISYEQYF
TRBV7-6	few	TRBJ2-7	TRBD1	TGTGCCAGCAGCTTAGGGACAGGGGACCGCTACGAGCAGTACTTC	CASSLGTGDRYEQYF
TRBV18	NA	TRBJ1-1	NA	TGTGCCAGCTCACCTTTCCAAGGAGAGAGTGAAGCTTTCTTT	CASSPFQGESEAFF
TRBV18	NA	TRBJ1-6	NA	TGTGCCAGCTCACCACAGAGGGTTTTCGGTTCACCCCTCCACTTT	CASSPQRVFGSPLHF
TRBV6-1	few	TRBJ2-7	TRBD2	TGTGCCAGCAGTTCGGTGGGAGGGTTGATTAACGAGCAGTACTTC	CASSSVGGLINEQYF
TRBV15	once	TRBJ1-5	TRBD1	TGTGCCACCAGCAGAGCGGGACAGGGGCCCAATCAGCCCCAGCATTTT	CATSRAGQGPNQPQHF
TRBV9	NA	TRBJ2-1	NA	TGTGCCAGCAGCGTAGAGGACTTTCCCTACAATGAGCAGTTCTTC	CASSVEDFPYNEQFF
TRBV6-6	few	TRBJ1-1	NA	TGTGCCAGCAGTAGGGGTCGGAACACTGAAGCTTTCTTT	CASSRGRNTEAFF
TRBV2	NA	TRBJ2-1	TRBD2	TGTGCCAGCAGGGCGGGACTAGCTTTTCACAATGAGCAGTTCTTC	CASRAGLAFHNEQFF
TRBV18	NA	TRBJ2-7	TRBD1	TGTGCCAGCTCACTAACACCAGACAGGGGGCGATCCTACGAGCAGTACTTC	CASSLTPDRGRSYEQYF
TRBV7-9	NA	TRBJ2-3	TRBD2	TGTGCCAGCAGCCTCAGGCGACTAGCGGGAGTAGGCACAGATACGCAGTATTTT	CASSLRRLAGVGTDTQYF
TRBV29-1	NA	TRBJ2-5	TRBD1	TGCAGCGTTGAACCAGGGGGTACCCAGTACTTC	CSVEPGGTQYF
TRBV10-3	NA	TRBJ1-1	NA	TGTGCCATCAGTGACGGGGGGAGCACTGAAGCTTTCTTT	CAISDGGSTEAFF
TRBV11-2	NA	TRBJ2-5	NA	TGTGCCAGCAGCTTAGATCTAGTACTCCAAGAGACCCAGTACTTC	CASSLDLVLQETQYF
TRBV19	NA	TRBJ1-2	TRBD1	TGTGCCAGTAGGCGGGACAGAGATTCCTATGGCTACACCTTC	CASRRDRDSYGYTF
TRBV28	once	TRBJ1-1	TRBD1	TGTGCCAGCAGTTTACTACAGGGGGTAGCGAACACTGAAGCTTTCTTT	CASSLLQGVANTEAFF
TRBV29-1	NA	TRBJ1-2	TRBD1	TGCAGCGTTGGGGGGGGACAGGGGGCTTATGGCTACACCTTC	CSVGGGQGAYGYTF
TRBV19	once	TRBJ2-3	NA	TGTGCCAGTAGTATGGGCTCCTTCACAGATACGCAGTATTTT	CASSMGSFTDTQYF
TRBV19	once	TRBJ1-1	TRBD1	TGTGCCAGTAGTATTGGACAGGGGGCTTTGGGCACTGAAGCTTTCTTT	CASSIGQGALGTEAFF
TRBV19	NA	TRBJ1-5	TRBD1	TGTGCCAGTAGAGGGGACAGTCCCCAGCATTTT	CASRGDSPQHF
TRBV4-1	once	TRBJ1-2	NA	TGCGCCAGCAGCCAAGTGAGGGTTATCTATGGCTACACCTTC	CASSQVRVIYGYTF
TRBV5-4	NA	TRBJ1-1	TRBD1	TGTGCCAGCCACCGACAGGGGGAGCCCACTGAAGCTTTCTTT	CASHRQGEPTEAFF
TRBV6-5	NA	TRBJ2-5	TRBD1	TGTGCCAGCAGTTGGACAGGGGGGGAACAAGAGACCCAGTACTTC	CASSWTGGEQETQYF